This T cell receptor beta chain was sequenced in a study of control samples from healthy donors and cancer patients. The method was immunoSEQ multiplex PCR; TCRdb's version includes in-frame clones alone and lacks a portion of them. The table includes some 160,000 clones, about 93% detected once. Germline lookup yields CDR1 LGHNT and CDR2 FRNRAP. Trimming removed 4 bases from V and 4 bases from J, with 23 bases in between. The CDR3 spans 18 residues. Source material: blood. The chain carries TRBV12-5 and TRBJ2-1; a possible D gene is TRBD2 (5 bases). This sequence was found in a woman aged 25 to 45 in good health. In DNA, the CDR3 is TGTGCTAGTGGTTCAGTAAAGGAAGGACTCAGATCTTACAATGAGCAGTTCTTC. It translates to CASGSVKEGLRSYNEQFF.